The 25 T cell receptor beta chains below come from one sample, sequenced in a study of beta chain features in type 1 diabetes. Investigators reverse transcribed all isolated RNA, so they sequenced expressed TCRB transcripts. Assay used: immunoSEQ multiplex PCR; TCRdb lists only in-frame clones, some missing. The sample consists of roughly 500,000 clones, around 30% of them appearing once. Input material: naive CD4+ T cells from blood. All receptors derive from a man between 18 and 35 years old in good health.

This clone turned up a few times. The chain couples TRBV6-1 to TRBJ2-3; the D is unclear. Germline lookup yields CDR1 MNHNS and CDR2 SASEGT. V dropped 4 bases and J dropped 1 base, with 3 bases sitting between them. The CDR3 length is 12 residues. The CDR3 reads CASSGGTDTQYF. The DNA of the CDR3 is TGTGCCAGCAGTGGGGGCACAGATACGCAGTATTTT.

In its sample, this clone was seen a few times. Other nucleotide sequences in the sample specify the same CDR3. This chain connects TRBV30 to TRBJ2-7; D is perhaps TRBD1 (5 bases). Trimming pared 1 base from V and 3 bases from J, leaving 7 bases between. The CDR3 sequence is 12 residues long. Germline CDR1 and CDR2: GTSNPN and SVGIG (reference sequence). CDR3 nucleotide sequence: TGTGCCTGGAGTGGGCAGGGCTACGAGCAGTACTTC. This sequence encodes CAWSGQGYEQYF.

The gene calls are TRBV9 and TRBJ2-7; D is unresolved. V gave up 4 bases and J gave up 0 bases, with 11 bases separating them. This CDR3 contains 14 residues. Germline V gives CDR1 SGDLS, CDR2 YYNGEE. The CDR3: CASSPEVGSYEQYF. In DNA form, the CDR3 reads TGTGCCAGCAGCCCTGAAGTGGGCTCCTACGAGCAGTACTTC.

The chain couples TRBV27 to TRBJ1-2; 10 bases agree with TRBD1. The CDR3 has 13 residues. Germline CDR1 is MNHEY and CDR2 is SMNVEV (reference sequence). Germline trimming cut 7 bases from V and 8 bases from J; bases unmatched to any gene: 7. This chain's CDR3 is CASTWDRGYGYTF. DNA for the CDR3: TGTGCCAGCACCTGGGACAGGGGATACGGCTACACCTTC.

This rearrangement joins TRBV25-1 to TRBJ2-3, with no clear D. The CDR3 totals 13 residues. V lost 3 bases to trimming and J lost 6 bases, with 10 bases between them. Germline-derived CDR1 and CDR2 are MGHDK and SYGVNS. CDR3 bases: TGTGCCAGCAGTGAGTCTTGGGTGGATACGCAGTATTTT. This sequence encodes CASSESWVDTQYF.

This clone showed up just a few times. The chain recombines TRBV19 with TRBJ2-7; 11 bases map to TRBD2. The CDR3 runs 13 residues. Germline CDR1 reads LNHDA; CDR2 reads SQIVND (reference sequence). The V and J ends lost 6 bases and 3 bases, in that order; junction bases with no gene match: 1. CDR3 DNA sequence: TGTGCCAGTAGCGGGACTAGCGGCTACGAGCAGTACTTC. Amino acid sequence: CASSGTSGYEQYF.

V usage is TRBV5-1 and J usage is TRBJ1-1; 9 bases map to TRBD1. The CDR3 has 15 residues. V was pared by 3 bases and J by 1 base, with 4 bases of the junction left unmatched. In germline, CDR1 is SGHRS, CDR2 YFSETQ. The CDR3 DNA follows: TGCGCCAGCAGCTACGGACAGGGGACGAACACTGAAGCTTTCTTT. Protein: CASSYGQGTNTEAFF.

The chain recombines TRBV6-4 with TRBJ2-1; D uncertain. This CDR3 spans 15 amino acids. The germline V gene has CDR1 MRHNA and CDR2 SNTAGT. With 2 bases removed from V and 7 bases from J, the gap between germline ends came to 15 bases. The CDR3 region is CASSDSGGRVNEQFF. Written as DNA, the CDR3 is TGTGCCAGCAGTGACAGTGGTGGAAGGGTGAATGAGCAGTTCTTC.

A few counts support this clone. The chain recombines TRBV2 with TRBJ2-2, with TRBD1 identical over 8 bases. V was pared by 4 bases and J by 3 bases, with 1 base of the junction left unmatched. CDR1 and CDR2 (germline): SNHLY, FYNNEI. The CDR3 extends over 14 amino acids. In DNA form, the CDR3 reads TGTGCCAGCAGTGGACAGGGGCACACCGGGGAGCTGTTTTTT. It is translated as CASSGQGHTGELFF.

The V call is TRBV30, the J call TRBJ1-3, with 8 positions matching TRBD1. CDR3 size: 14 residues. In germline, CDR1 is GTSNPN, CDR2 SVGIG (reference sequence). J was trimmed by 6 bases and V by 4 bases; bases with no gene match: 8. CDR3 nucleotide sequence: TGTGCCTGGAATACCCTGGACAGGGTAAACACCATATATTTT. This gives the protein CAWNTLDRVNTIYF.

As regards this clone: The sample holds other DNA sequences that translate to the same CDR3. This chain joins TRBV14 and TRBJ2-5; no reliable D call. V dropped 1 base and J dropped 7 bases, with 4 bases sitting between them. The germline V gene has CDR1 SGHDN and CDR2 FVKESK. The CDR3 spans 11 residues. CDR3 loop: CASSQGVTQYF. The CDR3 nucleotides are TGTGCCAGCAGCCAAGGGGTGACCCAGTACTTC.

This clone was seen a handful of times. The V and J genes are TRBV29-1 and TRBJ1-5; D not resolved. The CDR3 has 14 amino acids. The V gene lost 4 bases and the J gene lost 1 base, with 11 bases spanning the gap. From germline, CDR1 is SQVTM and CDR2 ANQGSEA. DNA of the CDR3: TGCAGCGTTGTCCTAGGCCACAGCAATCAGCCCCAGCATTTT. It specifies CSVVLGHSNQPQHF.

In this sample, this clone turned up a few times. The chain carries TRBV29-1 and TRBJ2-1; the match to TRBD2 covers 9 bases. The CDR3 spans 13 residues. The germline gives CDR1 SQVTM, CDR2 ANQGSEA. Trimming took 3 bases from V and 8 from J; bases not matched to a gene: 5. CDR3 in DNA: TGCAGCGTTGATCTAGCGGGATTGGATGAGCAGTTCTTC. As protein: CSVDLAGLDEQFF.

In this sample, this clone turned up a few times. The chain carries TRBV7-2 and TRBJ2-7, with 10 positions matching TRBD2. This CDR3 spans 16 amino acids. The J segment lost 1 base and the V segment lost 3 bases, leaving 6 bases of the junction unmatched. CDR1 and CDR2 (germline): SGHTA, FQGNSA. CDR3 loop: CASSFPLAGASYEQYF. The CDR3 DNA reads as TGTGCCAGCAGCTTTCCCCTAGCGGGAGCATCCTACGAGCAGTACTTC.

The rearrangement uses TRBV9 and TRBJ2-3; D tentatively fits TRBD1 or TRBD2 (5 bases each). The CDR3 covers 16 residues. Germline loops: CDR1 SGDLS, CDR2 YYNGEE. Trimming took off 1 base at V and 4 bases at J, with 16 bases between the two ends. CDR3 in amino acids: CASSVLSAGTSDTQYF. CDR3 nucleotide sequence: TGTGCCAGCAGCGTACTGTCGGCAGGGACCTCAGATACGCAGTATTTT.

V gene TRBV10-3 combines with J gene TRBJ2-1; 7 bases map to TRBD2. CDR1 is ENHRY and CDR2 is SYGVKD in the germline V gene. The CDR3 spans 15 residues. V lost 3 bases and J lost 4; bases outside the gene matches: 6. The CDR3 DNA sequence: TGTGCCATCAGTGAACCTTCTAGCGGTTACAATGAGCAGTTCTTC. Its translation: CAISEPSSGYNEQFF.

The rearrangement uses TRBV29-1 and TRBJ2-1; D unresolved. V was clipped by 6 bases and J by 5 bases, with 14 bases between them. CDR1 and CDR2 from the germline V gene are SQVTM and ANQGSEA. The CDR3 runs 13 residues. This CDR3 is CSVVFPYDNEQFF. DNA for the CDR3: TGCAGCGTCGTGTTTCCCTACGACAATGAGCAGTTCTTC.

The rearrangement links TRBV30 to TRBJ1-5; D may be TRBD1 (6 bases). CDR3 length equals 14 residues. Germline V gene lookup returns CDR1 GTSNPN and CDR2 SVGIG (reference sequence). Trimming shortened V by 2 bases and J by 3 bases, and 11 bases separated the two germline ends. CDR3 in amino acids: CAWSKQGYNQPQHF. DNA for the CDR3: TGTGCCTGGAGTAAACAGGGTTACAATCAGCCCCAGCATTTT.

The CDR3 nucleotides read TGTGCCTGGAGTGGATACCCTACCGTACAGGGGGTAGCCAAAAACATTCAGTACTTC. It is translated as CAWSGYPTVQGVAKNIQYF. This chain links TRBV30 with TRBJ2-4; TRBD1 agrees at 8 bases. J gave up 0 bases and V 1 base, and 14 bases lay outside the gene matches. The CDR3 runs to 19 residues. Germline CDR1 is GTSNPN and CDR2 is SVGIG (reference sequence).

V and J are TRBV4-2 and TRBJ2-2; TRBD2 aligns across 7 bases. V trimming: 5 bases; J trimming: 6 bases; junction bases outside the gene matches: 3. The germline V gene has CDR1 LGHNA and CDR2 YNFKEQ. This CDR3 spans 13 amino acids. DNA of the CDR3: TGTGCCAGCAGCGAGGCGGGGGCCGGGGAGCTGTTTTTT. Translation gives CASSEAGAGELFF.

The chain combines TRBV29-1 with TRBJ1-1; the D gene is possibly TRBD1 (5 bases). CDR3 length: 13 residues. V was cut by 6 bases and J by 5 bases, with 16 bases left in between. Per the germline V gene, CDR1 is SQVTM and CDR2 is ANQGSEA. CDR3: CSVNRDRGTEAFF. DNA for the CDR3: TGCAGCGTCAACCGGGACCGGGGAACTGAAGCTTTCTTT.

The chain recombines TRBV10-3 with TRBJ1-1; the D is unclear. Germline V gene sequence: CDR1 ENHRY, CDR2 SYGVKD. This CDR3 has 14 amino acids. Trimming shortened V by 3 bases and J by 4 bases, and 12 bases separated the two germline ends. The CDR3 DNA reads as TGTGCCATCAGTGACTTACAGCGGGGCACTGAAGCTTTCTTT. Translated: CAISDLQRGTEAFF.

The rearrangement links TRBV7-9 to TRBJ1-5; TRBD1 aligns across 12 bases. The V segment lost 5 bases and the J segment 7 bases; nucleotides outside the gene matches: 6. The CDR3 is 15 amino acids. In germline, CDR1 is SEHNR, CDR2 FQNEAQ (reference sequence). The CDR3 coding sequence is TGTGCCAGCAGCCTCGGGACAGGGGGCTGGCAGCCCCAGCATTTT. Protein: CASSLGTGGWQPQHF.

This chain uses TRBV27 with TRBJ1-4, with 11 bases that match TRBD1. Germline V gene lookup returns CDR1 MNHEY and CDR2 SMNVEV (reference sequence). Unmatched junction bases numbered 10, after V lost 5 bases and J lost 11 bases. This CDR3 spans 15 amino acids. The DNA for the CDR3 is TGTGCCAGCAGTCCCTCGGACAGGGGGCGGAGGAAACTGTTTTTT. It translates to CASSPSDRGRRKLFF.

This clone turned up a few times. CDR3 sequence reads: CAWSKKGLAQIEQFF. CDR3 DNA: TGTGCCTGGAGTAAAAAAGGACTAGCCCAAATTGAGCAGTTCTTC. The chain links TRBV30 to TRBJ2-1; 8 positions match TRBD2. Germline CDR1 and CDR2: GTSNPN and SVGIG (reference sequence). The J segment lost 9 bases and the V segment lost 2 bases, leaving 12 bases of the junction unmatched. CDR3 length equals 15 residues.